The 3 T cell receptor beta chains given below trace back to one sample, sequenced in a study of Ad26.COV2.S vaccination and SARS-CoV-2 variants. Sample treatment: some 20 received Ad26.COV2.S at low or high dose, single or two shots; about five received placebo; per-sample allocation not given. Specimens were obtained on day 63 following the first vaccine or placebo injection. Profiled with immunoSEQ multiplex PCR; TCRdb holds only in-frame clones, not every one. The data show some 390,000 clones, 75% to 90% seen once. The sequencing used peripheral blood, collected in a trial of Ad26.COV2.S vaccine versus placebo. The receptors stem from a person aged 18-65 years who received the Ad26.COV2.S COVID-19 vaccine or a placebo.

This chain joins TRBV7-8 and TRBJ1-2; no reliable D call. V lost 8 bases, J lost 4 bases, and 14 bases lay in between. Germline V gives CDR1 SGHVS, CDR2 FQNEAQ. This CDR3 is 13 amino acids long. CDR3 nucleotides: TGTGCCAGCCAACCATTAGGTTTCTATGGCTACACCTTC. Its translation is CASQPLGFYGYTF. Full variable domain (rest looked up from reference TRBV7-8 and TRBJ1-2): GAGVSQSPRYKVAKRGQDVALRCDPISGHVSLFWYQQALGQGPEFLTYFQNEAQLDKSGLPSDRFFAERPEGSVSTLKIQRTQQEDSAVYLCASQPLGFYGYTFGSGTRLTVV.

Worth noting for this clone: Distinct nucleotide sequences in the sample also encode this CDR3. The chain joins TRBV7-2 to TRBJ1-1, with D unclear. CDR3 length: 12 residues. The germline gives CDR1 SGHTA, CDR2 FQGNSA. Deletions cut 5 bases from V and 0 bases from J, with 4 bases between. CDR3 sequence reads: CASSLLNTEAFF. The DNA for the CDR3 is TGTGCCAGCAGCCTCCTGAACACTGAAGCTTTCTTT.

The DNA of the CDR3 is TGTGCCTGGAGCTCGGGACAGGGAGGAGAGACCCAGTACTTC. This encodes CAWSSGQGGETQYF. The chain joins TRBV30 to TRBJ2-5, with 9 positions matching TRBD1. The CDR3 runs 14 residues. CDR1 and CDR2 (germline): GTSNPN, SVGIG (reference sequence). V was clipped by 3 bases and J by 4 bases; unmatched bases: 6. Looking up the rest from reference TRBV30 and TRBJ2-5 gives the full variable domain: SQTIHQWPATLVQPVGSPLSLECTVEGTSNPNLYWYRQAAGRGLQLLFYSVGIGQISSEVPQNLSASRPQDRQFILSSKKLLLSDSGFYLCAWSSGQGGETQYFGPGTRLLVL.